These 18 T cell receptor beta chains came from one sample sequenced in a study of CXCR3-negative and CXCR3-positive naive CD8 T cells. Findings and limits, study-wide: In CXCR3-positive naive cells, the TRB CDR3s were more hydrophobic than in CXCR3-negative naive cells.

Carrying UMI labels, the TRB cDNA libraries were prepared through 5' RACE. TCRdb re-called the 5' RACE reads, yielding one record per CDR3 amino acid sequence without DNA. The table lists 85,000 to 130,000 distinct CDR3 sequences, with over 0.35% in the top ten. These receptors lack a known antigen. The specimen sequenced was naive CXCR3+ CD8+ T cells from blood. Subset reported: CD45RO-CCR7+CD27+CD95- naive CD8+ T cells expressing CXCR3 (TNR3+). Source of these receptors: a human donor in good health. Some clones in this sample may be carry-over from other donors' samples.

The chain employs TRBV6-5 and TRBJ2-2; TCRdb lists TRBD2, though no DNA is available to test this call. Germline CDR1 is MNHEY and CDR2 is SVGAGI. This CDR3 contains 16 residues. The CDR3 region is CASLPTSGGASGELFF.

This chain connects TRBV7-2 to TRBJ1-2. The CDR3 is made up of 14 amino acids. Germline CDR1 SGHTA, CDR2 FQGNSA. This CDR3 is CASSLVQAFYGYTF.

The V call is TRBV29-1, the J call TRBJ2-7; TCRdb's D gene call, TRBD1, goes unchecked for lack of DNA. The CDR3 runs to 14 residues. Germline V gene sequence: CDR1 SQVTM, CDR2 ANQGSEA. The CDR3 loop is CSVRVEAAYYEQYF.

V and J are TRBV28 and TRBJ1-2; TCRdb reports TRBD1, a call that lacks DNA to check it against. CDR3 length equals 14 residues. Per germline, CDR1 MDHEN and CDR2 SYDVKM. CDR3: CASIWTGGDYGYTF.

V usage is TRBV6-2 or TRBV6-3 and J usage is TRBJ1-5; no DNA is available, so the TRBD1 call from TCRdb remains unchecked. The CDR3 is 13 amino acids. CDR1 is MNHEY, CDR2 SVGEGT, per germline. The chain's CDR3 is CASSAGQNQPQHF.

The chain joins TRBV27 to TRBJ2-1. Germline assignment: CDR1 MNHEY and CDR2 SMNVEV (reference sequence). The CDR3 is made up of 14 amino acids. The chain's CDR3 is CASSLPQSYNEQFF.

The CDR3: CASGWDNEETQYF. The gene calls are TRBV12-3 or TRBV12-4 and TRBJ2-5; as DNA is missing, the TRBD1 call by TCRdb cannot be tested. This CDR3 is 13 amino acids long.

CDR3 amino acids: CSASPSDSMNTEAFF. V and J are TRBV20-1 and TRBJ1-1; TCRdb picks TRBD1, but there is no DNA to check that call. This CDR3 has 15 amino acids. Germline lookup yields CDR1 DFQATT and CDR2 SNEGSKA (reference sequence).

V is TRBV5-1 and J is TRBJ2-1; as DNA is missing, the TRBD1 call by TCRdb cannot be tested. The CDR3 totals 15 residues. Germline V gene lookup returns CDR1 SGHRS and CDR2 YFSETQ. The CDR3 spells CASRSGTGVGNEQFF. The full variable domain, in which reference TRBV5-1 and TRBJ2-1 provide the parts outside the CDR3, is KAGVTQTPRYLIKTRGQQVTLSCSPISGHRSVSWYQQTPGQGLQFLFEYFSETQRNKGNFPGRFSGRQFSNSRSEMNVSTLELGDSALYLCASRSGTGVGNEQFFGPGTRLTVL.

V and J are TRBV6-5 and TRBJ2-7; TCRdb's D call of TRBD1 is untestable without DNA. The CDR3 runs 15 residues. From germline, CDR1 is MNHEY and CDR2 SVGAGI. The CDR3 sequence: CASSQYPGTGDEQYF.

The chain is built from TRBV5-1 and TRBJ1-1. CDR1 is SGHRS, CDR2 YFSETQ, per germline. The CDR3 extends over 17 amino acids. CDR3 sequence reads: CASSLVSAFLSNTEAFF.

The chain combines TRBV29-1 with TRBJ2-1; the TRBD1 assignment by TCRdb is unverifiable without DNA. The CDR3 length is 14 residues. Germline V gives CDR1 SQVTM, CDR2 ANQGSEA. The CDR3 here is CSATGTGSYNEQFF.

The genes are TRBV9 and TRBJ1-1; with no DNA, the TCRdb D assignment of TRBD1 cannot be verified. The CDR3 spans 18 residues. The germline V gene has CDR1 SGDLS and CDR2 YYNGEE. The CDR3 reads CASSSRTESQERNTEAFF.

The J gene is TRBJ2-1, the V gene TRBV7-9; absent DNA, TCRdb's TRBD2 call cannot be checked. Germline CDR1 and CDR2: SEHNR and FQNEAQ (reference sequence). The CDR3 is 15 amino acids. The CDR3 region is CASSSPAGEWNEQFF.

The rearrangement joins TRBV6-5 to TRBJ1-5; TCRdb calls TRBD1, which cannot be checked without DNA. The CDR3 is 16 residues long. Germline CDR1 and CDR2: MNHEY and SVGAGI. The chain's CDR3 is CASSQNRGFSNQPQHF.

J is TRBJ2-6 and V is TRBV7-8. Germline V gene lookup returns CDR1 SGHVS and CDR2 FQNEAQ. CDR3 length: 15 amino acids. CDR3 sequence: CASSSLSSGANVLTF.

The V gene is TRBV28, the J gene TRBJ2-7; TCRdb reports TRBD1, a call that lacks DNA to check it against. Germline-derived CDR1 and CDR2 are MDHEN and SYDVKM. CDR3 length: 14 amino acids. The CDR3 region is CASSETGTGSEQYF.

The rearrangement uses TRBV19 and TRBJ2-1. The CDR3 covers 15 residues. Per germline, CDR1 LNHDA and CDR2 SQIVND (reference sequence). CDR3 loop: CASSIFKSSYNEQFF.